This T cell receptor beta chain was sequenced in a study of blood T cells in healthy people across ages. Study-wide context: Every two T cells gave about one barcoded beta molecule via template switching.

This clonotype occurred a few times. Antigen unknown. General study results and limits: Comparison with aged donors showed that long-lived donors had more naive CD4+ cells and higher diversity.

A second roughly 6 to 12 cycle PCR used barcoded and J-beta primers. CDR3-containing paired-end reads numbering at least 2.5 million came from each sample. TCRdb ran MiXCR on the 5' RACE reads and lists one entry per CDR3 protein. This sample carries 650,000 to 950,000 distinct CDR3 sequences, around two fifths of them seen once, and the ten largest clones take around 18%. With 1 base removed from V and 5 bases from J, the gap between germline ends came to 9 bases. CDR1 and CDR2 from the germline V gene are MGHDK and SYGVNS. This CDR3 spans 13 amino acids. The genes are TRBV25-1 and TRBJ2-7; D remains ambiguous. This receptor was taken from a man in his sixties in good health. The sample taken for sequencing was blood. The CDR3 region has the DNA TGTGCCAGCAGTGAATTTGGGATTCACGAGCAGTACTTC. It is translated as CASSEFGIHEQYF.